The 5 T cell receptor beta chains presented below share a single source sample, sequenced in a study of persistence of HIV-infected CD4 T cells. Stimulation used approximately 9.1 ug/mL lysate from CMV-infected fibroblasts. CD40L-negative CD69-negative CD45RO-high memory CD4+ T cells were sorted as populations depleted of antigen-responding cells. The libraries were made with immunoSEQ version 4 in survey mode. Generated by immunoSEQ multiplex PCR, the TCRdb table keeps only in-frame clones and is missing some. This table holds around 48,000 clones, more than 70% found once. These receptors lack a known antigen. Sequenced here: CD4+ T cells sorted from PBMCs after approximately 20-hour stimulation, sampled from a patient who received antiretroviral therapy. The receptors stem from an adult man with HIV who was CMV-seropositive.

This chain joins TRBV3-1 (or the pseudogene TRBV3-2) and TRBJ1-5; D unresolved. The CDR3 runs to 15 residues. The germline V gene encodes CDR1 LGHDT and CDR2 YNNKEL (reference sequence). Trimming cost V 3 bases and J 3 bases, with 12 bases left between them. The CDR3 region is CASSQDRRYNQPQHF. The CDR3 DNA is TGTGCCAGCAGCCAGGACCGACGGTACAATCAGCCCCAGCATTTT.

The chain combines TRBV7-6 with TRBJ1-2, with 7 bases that match TRBD1. CDR1 SGHVS and CDR2 FNYEAQ come from the germline V gene. Losses at the gene ends were 4 bases for V and 1 base for J; bases not matched to a gene: 9. CDR3 size: 16 residues. The CDR3 loop is CASSSQGGAFNYGYTF. The CDR3 DNA reads as TGTGCCAGCAGCTCCCAGGGGGGGGCATTTAACTATGGCTACACCTTC.

This rearrangement joins TRBV9 to TRBJ1-2; TRBD1 matches 7 bases. The CDR3 is made up of 17 amino acids. The germline V gene has CDR1 SGDLS and CDR2 YYNGEE. J gave up 6 bases and V 2 bases, and 16 bases lay outside the gene matches. CDR3 loop: CASSVSVLGKGANGYTF. CDR3 DNA sequence: TGTGCCAGCAGCGTTAGCGTGCTCGGAAAGGGGGCAAATGGCTACACCTTC.

The V call is TRBV3-1 (or the pseudogene TRBV3-2), the J call TRBJ2-1; 13 positions match TRBD2. This CDR3 is 16 amino acids long. Trimming cost V 3 bases and J 5 bases; bases outside gene matches: 4. Germline-derived CDR1 and CDR2 are LGHDT and YNNKEL (reference sequence). DNA for the CDR3: TGTGCCAGCAGCCACCGGACTAGCGGGAGCCACAATGAGCAGTTCTTC. It encodes CASSHRTSGSHNEQFF.

The chain recombines TRBV19 with TRBJ1-2, with D perhaps matching TRBD1 (6 bases). Germline V gene lookup returns CDR1 LNHDA and CDR2 SQIVND (reference sequence). CDR3 length equals 17 residues. Trimming removed 5 bases from V and 3 bases from J, with 22 bases in between. CDR3 DNA: TGTGCCAGTAGTTATTCAATACAGGGTGGAGAGGACTATGGCTACACCTTC. It yields the protein CASSYSIQGGEDYGYTF.